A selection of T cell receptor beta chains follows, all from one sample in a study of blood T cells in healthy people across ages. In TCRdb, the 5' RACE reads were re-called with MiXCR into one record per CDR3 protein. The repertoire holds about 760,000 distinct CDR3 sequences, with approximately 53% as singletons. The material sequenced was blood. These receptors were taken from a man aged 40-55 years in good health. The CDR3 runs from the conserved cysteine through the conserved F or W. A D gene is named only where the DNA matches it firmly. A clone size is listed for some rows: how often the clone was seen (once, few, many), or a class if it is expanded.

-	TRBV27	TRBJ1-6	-	TGTGCCAACCTGTCCATGAGGAGGGATCTAAAGAATTCACCCCTCCACTTT	CANLSMRRDLKNSPLHF
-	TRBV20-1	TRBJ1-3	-	TGCAGTGCTGGCAACAGGGAAACGGCTGGAAACACCATATATTTT	CSAGNRETAGNTIYF
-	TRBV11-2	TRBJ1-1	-	TGTGCCAGCAGCACCTGGACGCCAACTGTTGGAATGAACACTGAAGCTTTCTTT	CASSTWTPTVGMNTEAFF
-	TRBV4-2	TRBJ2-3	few	TGTGCCAGCAGCCAAGATCGGCAGGGCACAGATACGCAGTATTTT	CASSQDRQGTDTQYF
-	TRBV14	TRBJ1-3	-	TGTGCCAGCAGCTCGGCTAATTCGAGGGCGGAGGCTGGAAACACCATATATTTT	CASSSANSRAEAGNTIYF
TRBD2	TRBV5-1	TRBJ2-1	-	TGCGCCAGCAGCTCCGGGACTAGCGGGGGCAGATACAATGAGCAGTTCTTC	CASSSGTSGGRYNEQFF
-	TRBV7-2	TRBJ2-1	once	TGTGCCAGCAGCGCCGCCCCTGCTAGCGATACCCACAATGAGCAGTTCTTC	CASSAAPASDTHNEQFF
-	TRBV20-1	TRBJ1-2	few	TGCAGTGCTACCCCCCCGGCAGGGAATGGCTACACCTTC	CSATPPAGNGYTF
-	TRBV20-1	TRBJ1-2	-	TGCAGTACTAGAGAAGGGGCAGGTCTGGGCTGCACCTTC	CSTREGAGLGCTF
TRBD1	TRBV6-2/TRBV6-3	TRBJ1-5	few	TGTGCCAGCAAGCTGACAGGGCTGTCTCAGCCCCAGCATTTT	CASKLTGLSQPQHF
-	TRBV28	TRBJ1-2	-	TGTGCCAGCAGACACTCGGACGGGTATGGCTACACCTTC	CASRHSDGYGYTF
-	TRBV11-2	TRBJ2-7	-	TGTGCCAGCAGCTTAGATGGAGTCGTAGGTGGGGGTTCCGAGCAGTACTTC	CASSLDGVVGGGSEQYF
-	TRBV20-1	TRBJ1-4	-	TGCAGTGCTAGATGGGGAATTGGGGAAAAACTGTTTTTT	CSARWGIGEKLFF
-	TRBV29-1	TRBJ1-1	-	TGCAGCGTTGTATCACAAAACACTGAAGCTTTCTTT	CSVVSQNTEAFF
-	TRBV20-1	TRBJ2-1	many	TGCAGTGCTAGAGATCCGACAGGTTGGAACAATGAGCAGTTCTTC	CSARDPTGWNNEQFF
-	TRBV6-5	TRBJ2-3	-	TGTGCCAGCAACCTAGTCCAGAGCACAGATACGCAGTATTTT	CASNLVQSTDTQYF
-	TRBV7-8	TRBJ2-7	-	TGTGCCAGCAGCTCTAGTACCAAAATCTACGAGCAGTACTTC	CASSSSTKIYEQYF
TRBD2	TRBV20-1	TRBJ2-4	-	TGCAGTGCTAGAACAAATATGGGGACTAGCGGGAGTGTTGGCAAAAACATTCAGTACTTC	CSARTNMGTSGSVGKNIQYF
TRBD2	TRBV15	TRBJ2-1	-	TGTGCCACCAGCAGCTTGCGGGGGTTCCGGGGCAACGAGCAGTTCTTC	CATSSLRGFRGNEQFF
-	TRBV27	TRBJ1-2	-	TGTGCCAGCATGGGCGGTAATGGCTACACCTTC	CASMGGNGYTF
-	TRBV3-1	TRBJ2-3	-	TGTGCCAGCAGCCAAGATTTCCCGGAAGATACGCAGTATTTT	CASSQDFPEDTQYF
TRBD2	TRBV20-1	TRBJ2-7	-	TGCAGTGCTGGTGGACTAGCGGGAGTGGAGCAGTACTTC	CSAGGLAGVEQYF
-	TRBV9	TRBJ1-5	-	TGTGCCAGCAGCGTAAACCCGCACGCCCAGCATTTT	CASSVNPHAQHF
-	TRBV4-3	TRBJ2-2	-	TGCGCCAGCAGCCAAGATGATTACACCGGGGAGCTGTTTTTT	CASSQDDYTGELFF
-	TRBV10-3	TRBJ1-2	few	TGTGCCATCGTGCCGGAAGCTAACTATGGCTACACCTTC	CAIVPEANYGYTF
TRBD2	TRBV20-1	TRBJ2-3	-	TGCAGTGCTAGAGATCTCATGGCGGGAGTCGGAGATACGCAGTATTTT	CSARDLMAGVGDTQYF
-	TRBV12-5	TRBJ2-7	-	TGTGCTAGTGGGTGGGGGGCAGGGACATACGAGCAGTACTTC	CASGWGAGTYEQYF
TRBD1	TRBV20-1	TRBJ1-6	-	TGCAGTGCTAGTGGGACAGGGAGGACCTCTTCGCTCAGTTCCTATAATTCACCCCTCCACTTT	CSASGTGRTSSLSSYNSPLHF
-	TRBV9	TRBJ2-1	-	TGTGCCAGCAGCCACAGTGGCGGGACCTCCTACAATGAGCAGTTCTTC	CASSHSGGTSYNEQFF
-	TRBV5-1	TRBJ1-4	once	TGCGCCAGCAGCTATGGGACGGGAGCATATGAAAAACTGTTTTTT	CASSYGTGAYEKLFF
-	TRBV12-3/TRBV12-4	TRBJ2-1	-	TGTGCCAGCAGTTTCTTTGGAGATGAGCAGTTCTTC	CASSFFGDEQFF
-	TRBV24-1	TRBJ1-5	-	TGTGCCACCAGTGATTTGAGGAAGGAGGTCTGGACGATGCAGCCCCAGCATTTT	CATSDLRKEVWTMQPQHF
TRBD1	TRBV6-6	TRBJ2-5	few	TGTGCCAGCAGTTACTCGAGGGGGACAGGGGAAGAGACCCAGTACTTC	CASSYSRGTGEETQYF
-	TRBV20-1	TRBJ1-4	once	TGCAGTGCTAGCCCAGGGACTGAAAAACTGTTTTTT	CSASPGTEKLFF
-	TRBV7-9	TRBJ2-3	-	TGTGCCAGCAGCCCCGGGGACTCTAATCAGAGGTATTTT	CASSPGDSNQRYF
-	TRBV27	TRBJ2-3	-	TGCGCCAGCAGTTTACTTGGCGGAAGGGGACATACGCAGTATTTT	CASSLLGGRGHTQYF
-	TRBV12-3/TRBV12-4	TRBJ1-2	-	TGTGCCAGCAGTCCCCCGGGGGCAGGGATCTATGGCTACACCTTC	CASSPPGAGIYGYTF
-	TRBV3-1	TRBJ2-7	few	TGTGCCAGCAGCGCCCGACTAGTCTACGAGCAGTACTTC	CASSARLVYEQYF
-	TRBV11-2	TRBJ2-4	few	TGTGCCAGCAGCCGCCCCGGCTCGTTTCAGTACTTC	CASSRPGSFQYF
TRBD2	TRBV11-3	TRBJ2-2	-	TGTGCCAGCAGCCTGACTAGCGGGGACACCGGGGAGCTGTTTTTT	CASSLTSGDTGELFF
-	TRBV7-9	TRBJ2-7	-	TGTGCCAGCAGCCTCACCCAACTCCACTACGAGCAGTACTTC	CASSLTQLHYEQYF
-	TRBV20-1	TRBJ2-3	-	TGCAGTGCTGGGGCGGGACAGCTCACAGATACGCAGTATTTT	CSAGAGQLTDTQYF